This T cell receptor beta chain was sequenced during a study of blood T cell repertoires in COVID-19. Across the whole study: PBMCs, B-cell-depleted T cells, or T cells provided the cDNA or gDNA that made up the material.

The CDR3 runs to 13 residues. Germline trimming cut 4 bases from V and 4 bases from J; bases unmatched to any gene: 1. Germline lookup yields CDR1 SGHRS and CDR2 YFSETQ. Original analysis: Amplification of reference gene primers provided the estimated nucleated cell counts. Assay used: immunoSEQ multiplex PCR; TCRdb lists only in-frame clones, some missing. That table is the source of V, J and clone size, and D and trimming were worked out from the DNA. This table holds fewer than 90,000 clones, 90% to 95% found once. The V gene is TRBV5-1, the J gene TRBJ1-1; 10 nucleotides agree with TRBD1. The clonotype originates from a human donor with active COVID-19. The donor label of this sample is uncertain. Material for sequencing was peripheral blood. The CDR3 spells CASSRTGGTEAFF. CDR3 sequence (DNA): TGCGCCAGCAGCCGGACAGGGGGCACTGAAGCTTTCTTT.